The 20 T cell receptor beta chains given below trace back to one sample, sequenced in a study of cytomegalovirus exposure and HLA in healthy donors. The primer mix had 60 Vbeta and 13 Jbeta primers. Sequencing was performed with immunoSEQ multiplex PCR; in TCRdb, only in-frame clones are kept and a portion is missing. The data contain 110,000 or so clones, around 68% of them seen just once; the ten biggest clones take up around a tenth. Sequencing was performed on PBMCs. The receptors originated from a woman aged 45-65 years in good health and CMV-seropositive.

This clone was seen a single time. V and J are TRBV19 and TRBJ2-1; the match to TRBD2 covers 10 bases. The CDR3 extends over 17 amino acids. In germline, CDR1 is LNHDA, CDR2 SQIVND (reference sequence). Trimming cost V 4 bases and J 7 bases; bases outside gene matches: 13. CDR3 amino acids: CASSKASGSIAENEQFF. In DNA, the CDR3 is TGTGCCAGTAGTAAGGCTAGCGGGAGCATAGCTGAAAATGAGCAGTTCTTC.

The chain uses TRBV5-1 and TRBJ2-7, with D possibly matching TRBD2 (6 bases). The CDR3 contains 16 residues. Trimming left V 4 bases short and J 3 bases short, with 20 bases between. From germline, CDR1 is SGHRS and CDR2 YFSETQ. CDR3 sequence: CASSAGRGGGDYEQYF. For the CDR3, the DNA is TGCGCCAGCAGCGCCGGTCGGGGCGGCGGGGACTACGAGCAGTACTTC.

This clone was seen once. The genes are TRBV2 and TRBJ2-7; no reliable D call. The germline V gene has CDR1 SNHLY and CDR2 FYNNEI. The length of the CDR3 is 12 residues. Trimming cost V 6 bases and J 1 base, with 7 bases left between them. The CDR3 sequence: CASRAASYEQYF. For the CDR3, the DNA is TGTGCCAGCAGAGCCGCTTCCTACGAGCAGTACTTC.

The chain joins TRBV7-7 to TRBJ2-5; TRBD1 agrees at 9 bases. This CDR3 has 15 amino acids. CDR1 and CDR2 (germline): SSHAT, FNYEAQ (reference sequence). V was pared by 5 bases and J by 5 bases, with 9 bases of the junction left unmatched. In nucleotides, the CDR3 is TGTGCCAGCAGCGTATCGACAGGGGGGAGGGAGACCCAGTACTTC. Protein sequence: CASSVSTGGRETQYF.

This clone was recorded only once. J is TRBJ1-5 and V is TRBV19; 7 positions match TRBD1. In germline, CDR1 is LNHDA, CDR2 SQIVND (reference sequence). V shed 2 bases and J 0 bases; nucleotides not matched to a gene: 7. The CDR3 length is 17 residues. CDR3: CASSIMSGGYSNQPQHF. CDR3 sequence (DNA): TGTGCCAGTAGTATAATGTCAGGGGGTTATAGCAATCAGCCCCAGCATTTT.

The chain uses TRBV15 and TRBJ1-5; 7 nucleotides match TRBD1. Germline loops: CDR1 LNHNV, CDR2 YYDKDF (reference sequence). V was clipped by 6 bases and J by 1 base; unmatched bases: 3. This CDR3 spans 14 amino acids. The CDR3 DNA is TGTGCCACCAGGGGACAGCTAAGCAATCAGCCCCAGCATTTT. This translates into CATRGQLSNQPQHF.

The J gene is TRBJ2-7, the V gene TRBV4-2, with TRBD1 matching 12 bases. The CDR3 loop spans 15 amino acids. The germline gives CDR1 LGHNA, CDR2 YNFKEQ. The trim removed 3 bases at V and 5 bases at J, leaving 5 bases unmatched. The CDR3 sequence is CASSQGTGGPHEQYF. In DNA form, the CDR3 reads TGTGCCAGCAGCCAGGGGACAGGGGGCCCCCACGAGCAGTACTTC.

This clone was picked up one time. The CDR3 here is CASSDPRYGTEAFF. CDR3 in DNA: TGTGCCAGCAGTGACCCCAGGTATGGCACTGAAGCTTTCTTT. The chain combines TRBV25-1 with TRBJ1-1; D gene uncertain. CDR3 size: 14 residues. Germline assignment: CDR1 MGHDK and CDR2 SYGVNS. Trimming stripped 3 bases from V and 4 bases from J, with 12 bases between.

This chain joins TRBV6-5 and TRBJ2-5, with TRBD2 matching 8 bases. The ends lost 8 bases at V and 4 bases at J; junction bases unmatched: 12. Germline V gene lookup returns CDR1 MNHEY and CDR2 SVGAGI. The CDR3 loop spans 15 amino acids. Written as DNA, the CDR3 is TGTGCCAGCTCCGCGGGGGCGGGGGGCGGAGAGACCCAGTACTTC. Translation: CASSAGAGGGETQYF.

This chain links TRBV2 with TRBJ1-4; a weak D match, TRBD1 (6 bases). V was clipped by 9 bases and J by 2 bases, with 13 bases between them. CDR1 is SNHLY and CDR2 is FYNNEI in the germline V gene. This CDR3 has 14 amino acids. The chain's CDR3 is CASLQGRTNEKLFF. CDR3 nucleotide sequence: TGTGCCAGTCTCCAGGGGCGGACTAATGAAAAACTGTTTTTT.

In the case of this clone: A read error may account for a junction end that differs from germline. The chain employs TRBV30 and TRBJ1-1; D remains ambiguous. The germline V gene has CDR1 GTSNPN and CDR2 SVGIG (reference sequence). The CDR3 spans 11 residues. The CDR3 sequence: CAWGLSRKVIF. Written as DNA, the CDR3 is TGTGCCTGGGGACTCAGTAGGAAGGTTATCTTT.

This chain joins TRBV7-9 and TRBJ1-2; D unclear. Trimming cost V 7 bases and J 8 bases, with 14 bases left between them. Looked up from germline, CDR1 is SEHNR and CDR2 is FQNEAQ (reference sequence). The CDR3 is 12 amino acids. CDR3 protein: CASMAMARGYTF. The CDR3 coding sequence is TGTGCCAGCATGGCCATGGCCAGGGGCTACACCTTC. The variable domain in full, completed from reference TRBV7-9 and TRBJ1-2, reads DTGVSQNPRHKITKRGQNVTFRCDPISEHNRLYWYRQTLGQGPEFLTYFQNEAQLEKSRLLSDRFSAERPKGSFSTLEIQRTEQGDSAMYLCASMAMARGYTFGSGTRLTVV.

The rearrangement joins TRBV27 to TRBJ2-1; D ambiguous. Between the trimmed V and J ends, which lost 3 bases and 5 bases, there was a span of 8 bases. The CDR3 extends over 13 amino acids. Germline CDR1 is MNHEY and CDR2 is SMNVEV (reference sequence). The CDR3: CASSFYLNNEQFF. DNA for the CDR3: TGTGCCAGCAGTTTTTACTTAAACAATGAGCAGTTCTTC.

The chain couples TRBV6-5 to TRBJ1-2, with D perhaps TRBD1 (5 bases). There are 15 residues in the CDR3. Trimming stripped 6 bases from V and 6 bases from J, with 20 bases between. Germline CDR1 MNHEY, CDR2 SVGAGI. The CDR3 spells CASRPSYGQGNGYTF. CDR3 nucleotides: TGTGCCAGCAGGCCCAGTTACGGGCAGGGTAATGGCTACACCTTC.

V is TRBV4-3 and J is TRBJ2-1; 12 bases map to TRBD2. Losses at the gene ends were 5 bases for V and 4 bases for J; bases not matched to a gene: 3. There are 15 residues in the CDR3. CDR1 is LGHNA, CDR2 YSLEER, per germline. CDR3 nucleotide sequence: TGCGCCAGCAGCTCCGGACTAGCGGGATACAATGAGCAGTTCTTC. Encoded protein: CASSSGLAGYNEQFF.

This clone was recorded a few times. The chain recombines TRBV7-3 with TRBJ1-1, with D perhaps TRBD1 (5 bases). Germline V gene data show CDR1 as SGHTA and CDR2 as FQGTGA. The CDR3 spans 13 residues. The V end was cut by 5 bases, the J end by 3 bases, with 10 bases between. The CDR3 loop reads CASSPTGYTEAFF. CDR3 coding DNA: TGTGCCAGCAGCCCTACAGGTTACACTGAAGCTTTCTTT.

The J gene is TRBJ2-1, the V gene TRBV19; TRBD2 agrees at 11 bases. V lost 3 bases and J lost 2; bases outside the gene matches: 3. CDR1 LNHDA and CDR2 SQIVND come from the germline V gene (reference sequence). CDR3 length: 16 residues. CDR3 in amino acids: CASSILAGGTYNEQFF. CDR3 in DNA: TGTGCCAGTAGTATCCTAGCGGGAGGTACCTACAATGAGCAGTTCTTC.

The rearrangement joins TRBV5-6 to TRBJ2-1; a possible D gene is TRBD2 (9 bases). Germline V gene sequence: CDR1 SGHDT, CDR2 YYEEEE. V was pared by 4 bases and J by 12 bases, with 23 bases between. This CDR3 has 15 amino acids. CDR3 DNA: TGTGCCAGCAGCCTCGGGCTAGCGGGACAGGCTGGGCAGTTCTTC. Protein sequence: CASSLGLAGQAGQFF.

The chain has TRBV7-8 and TRBJ1-4; possibly TRBD1 for D (6 bases). CDR3 length: 15 amino acids. V dropped 5 bases and J dropped 8 bases, with 18 bases sitting between them. The germline gives CDR1 SGHVS, CDR2 FQNEAQ. The CDR3 region has the DNA TGTGCCAGCAGCCCCCCCGGTGACAGGAGAGAAAAACTGTTTTTT. Translating it yields CASSPPGDRREKLFF.

V gene TRBV29-1 combines with J gene TRBJ2-7, with TRBD1 as a possible D gene (6 bases). Trimming left V 4 bases short and J 6 bases short, with 16 bases between. This CDR3 comprises 13 residues. Germline values: CDR1 SQVTM, CDR2 ANQGSEA. The CDR3 sequence is CSVGQDSTVEQYF. The CDR3 DNA sequence: TGCAGCGTTGGGCAGGACAGCACCGTCGAGCAGTACTTC.